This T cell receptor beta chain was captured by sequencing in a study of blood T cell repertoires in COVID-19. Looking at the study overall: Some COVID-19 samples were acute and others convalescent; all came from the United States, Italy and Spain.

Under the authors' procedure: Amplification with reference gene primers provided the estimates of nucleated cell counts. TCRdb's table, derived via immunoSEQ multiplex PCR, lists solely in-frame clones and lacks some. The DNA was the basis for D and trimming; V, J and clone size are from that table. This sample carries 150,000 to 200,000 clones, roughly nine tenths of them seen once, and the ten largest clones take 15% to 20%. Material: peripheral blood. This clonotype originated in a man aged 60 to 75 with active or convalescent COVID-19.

The CDR3 nucleotides are TGCAGCGTTCGGCCGGGACTAGCGTACGAGCAGTACTTC. Its protein is CSVRPGLAYEQYF. The chain is built from TRBV29-1 and TRBJ2-7, with 10 bases lining up with TRBD2. The CDR3 is made up of 13 amino acids. With V trimmed by 5 bases and J by 4 bases, 5 bases remained unmatched. The V gene's germline CDR1 is SQVTM and CDR2 ANQGSEA.